The T cell receptor (beta chain) under discussion was sequenced for a study of shared clonotypes between healthy human individuals. Sequencing was performed with immunoSEQ multiplex PCR; in TCRdb, only in-frame clones are kept and a portion is missing. The table shows about 1.1 million clones, with roughly 80% occurring only once. Remarks on this clone: Its specificity is not known.

Study conclusions and caveats: In contrast to clonotypes shared by all four donors, non-shared clonotypes had lower generation probabilities.

Every donor, a Caucasian adult, lived in Nashville, Tennessee. Naive CD45RA+ and memory CD45RA-negative subsets were split from CD4+ cells. J lost 7 bases, V lost 3 bases, and 3 bases had no gene match. Germline CDR1 is SGHAT and CDR2 is FQDESV (reference sequence). The CDR3 is made up of 13 amino acids. The specimen was memory CD4+ T cells from PBMCs. Described subset: CD45RA-negative fraction. The TCR comes from a man aged 18 to 30 in good health. Some clones in this sample may be carry-over from other donors' samples. This chain links TRBV11-1 with TRBJ1-2, with 9 nucleotides matching TRBD1. In nucleotides, the CDR3 is TGTGCCAGCAGCTTTACAGGGGGCGGTGGCTACACCTTC. Protein: CASSFTGGGGYTF.